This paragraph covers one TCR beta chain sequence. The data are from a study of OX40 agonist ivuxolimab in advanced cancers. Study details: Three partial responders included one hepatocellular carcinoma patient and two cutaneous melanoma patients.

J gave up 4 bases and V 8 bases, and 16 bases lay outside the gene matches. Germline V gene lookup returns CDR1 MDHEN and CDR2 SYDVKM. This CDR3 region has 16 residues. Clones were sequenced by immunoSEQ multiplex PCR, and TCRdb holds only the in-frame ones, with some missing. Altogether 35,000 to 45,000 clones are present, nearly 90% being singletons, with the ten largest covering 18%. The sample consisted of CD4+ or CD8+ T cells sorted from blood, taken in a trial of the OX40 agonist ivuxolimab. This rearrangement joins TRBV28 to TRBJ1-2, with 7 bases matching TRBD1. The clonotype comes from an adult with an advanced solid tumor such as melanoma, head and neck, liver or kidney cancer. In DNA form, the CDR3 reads TGTGCCAGCGGGGACGCACAGGGGCTTTGGGGCTATGGCTACACCTTC. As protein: CASGDAQGLWGYGYTF.